What follows describes a single T cell receptor beta chain. This entry belongs to a study of blood T cell repertoires in COVID-19. Study at large: There were acute and convalescent COVID-19 samples, and they came from the United States, Italy and Spain.

Original handling: Reference gene primer amplification gave estimated nucleated cell counts. Sequencing used immunoSEQ multiplex PCR; TCRdb keeps in-frame clones, though not all of them. The D gene and trimming were derived from the DNA, and the V and J assignments and clone size from that table. Here the sample spans more than 200,000 clones, approximately 86% being singletons. Trimming cost V 2 bases and J 8 bases; bases outside gene matches: 8. The CDR3 consists of 14 residues. CDR1 and CDR2 from the germline V gene are MNHNS and SASEGT. This clonotype was sampled from a woman in her 50s with COVID-19, enrolled during active disease. V gene TRBV6-1 combines with J gene TRBJ1-2, with 7 bases identical to TRBD1. The specimen was peripheral blood. CDR3 bases: TGTGCCAGCAGTGAAACAGGGGCTGTGAGGGGCTACACCTTC. It codes for CASSETGAVRGYTF.